This TCR beta chain is drawn from a study of blood T cells in healthy people across ages. A sample-barcoded 5' primer and a J-beta primer mix were used in a second PCR of roughly 7 to 12 cycles. In TCRdb, the 5' RACE reads were re-called with MiXCR into one record per CDR3 protein. Among around 1.5 million distinct CDR3 sequences listed, around 35% were seen once. The draw of peripheral blood yielded 8.5 to 10 milliliters from each donor. This clonotype was detected only once. Its target is not known. Notes on the study in general: It was found that TCR beta diversity correlated strongly with the percentage of naive T cells. Observed TCR beta diversity per million T cells went down as age went up. This fall followed a roughly linear course with age.

The CDR3 consists of 12 residues. Trimming shortened V by 3 bases and J by 7 bases, and 11 bases separated the two germline ends. Germline V gene sequence: CDR1 SGHKS, CDR2 YYEKEE (reference sequence). The origin of this receptor is a woman under 40 in good health. The rearrangement uses TRBV5-5 and TRBJ2-7, with unresolved D. Sequenced sample: blood. The CDR3 nucleotides are TGTGCCAGCAGCTCGTATGACACTGAGCAGTACTTC. This sequence encodes CASSSYDTEQYF.